Below are 7 T cell receptor beta chains sequenced from a single sample in a study of cytomegalovirus exposure and HLA in healthy donors. Assay used: immunoSEQ multiplex PCR; TCRdb lists only in-frame clones, some missing. The data contain tens of thousands of clones, approximately 96% of them singletons. Specimen: PBMCs. These receptors originate from a young woman in good health and CMV-seropositive.

The chain recombines TRBV5-1 with TRBJ2-1, with 8 bases lining up with TRBD1. Germline V gene sequence: CDR1 SGHRS, CDR2 YFSETQ. This CDR3 region has 20 residues. The V gene end was trimmed by 2 bases and the J gene end by 0 bases; junction bases not matched to a gene: 16. CDR3 loop: CASSLFNAPGQEGSYNEQFF. CDR3 coding DNA: TGCGCCAGCAGCTTATTCAATGCTCCGGGACAGGAAGGCTCCTACAATGAGCAGTTCTTC. The full variable domain, rest sourced from reference TRBV5-1 and TRBJ2-1, is KAGVTQTPRYLIKTRGQQVTLSCSPISGHRSVSWYQQTPGQGLQFLFEYFSETQRNKGNFPGRFSGRQFSNSRSEMNVSTLELGDSALYLCASSLFNAPGQEGSYNEQFFGPGTRLTVL.

This clone was recorded only once. J is TRBJ2-7 and V is TRBV28; 10 bases match TRBD1. Looked up from germline, CDR1 is MDHEN and CDR2 is SYDVKM. The ends lost 6 bases at V and 4 bases at J; junction bases unmatched: 6. The CDR3 length is 14 residues. The CDR3 protein is CASRFRDRGYEQYF. The CDR3 DNA reads as TGTGCCAGCAGGTTCCGGGACAGGGGTTACGAGCAGTACTTC. Variable domain in full (rest from reference TRBV28 and TRBJ2-7): DVKVTQSSRYLVKRTGEKVFLECVQDMDHENMFWYRQDPGLGLRLIYFSYDVKMKEKGDIPEGYSVSREKKERFSLILESASTNQTSMYLCASRFRDRGYEQYFGPGTRLTVT.

This chain links TRBV7-9 with TRBJ2-7, with 8 positions matching TRBD2. Germline V gene sequence: CDR1 SEHNR, CDR2 FQNEAQ (reference sequence). J gave up 1 base and V 4 bases, and 18 bases lay outside the gene matches. This CDR3 has 19 residues. The CDR3 loop reads CASSSPGLEVSKGSYEQYF. In DNA form, the CDR3 reads TGTGCCAGCAGCTCTCCGGGACTAGAGGTTTCCAAGGGATCCTACGAGCAGTACTTC.

The chain is built from TRBV7-9 and TRBJ2-7; D perhaps matches TRBD1 (5 bases). V lost 1 base, J lost 0 bases, and 10 bases lay in between. CDR3 length: 15 amino acids. The germline CDR1 and CDR2 sequences are SEHNR and FQNEAQ (reference sequence). CDR3 nucleotide sequence: TGTGCCAGCAGCTTAGAGCCAGGGTCCTCCTACGAGCAGTACTTC. This codes for CASSLEPGSSYEQYF.

This chain joins TRBV5-6 and TRBJ2-5; possibly TRBD1 for D (6 bases). The CDR3 has 15 amino acids. Trimming pared 2 bases from V and 1 base from J, leaving 12 bases between. The germline CDR1 and CDR2 sequences are SGHDT and YYEEEE. The CDR3 region has the DNA TGTGCCAGCAGCTTCACAGGGACCCTCCAAGAGACCCAGTACTTC. Protein sequence: CASSFTGTLQETQYF.

The J gene is TRBJ2-1, the V gene TRBV5-4; D is undetermined. Looked up from germline, CDR1 is SGHNT and CDR2 is YYREEE (reference sequence). CDR3 length equals 11 residues. V lost 2 bases, J lost 5 bases, and 2 bases lay in between. In DNA form, the CDR3 reads TGTGCCAGCAGCTTCGACAATGAGCAGTTCTTC. Translating gives CASSFDNEQFF. Full variable domain (missing parts from reference TRBV5-4 and TRBJ2-1): ETGVTQSPTHLIKTRGQQVTLRCSSQSGHNTVSWYQQALGQGPQFIFQYYREEENGRGNFPPRFSGLQFPNYSSELNVNALELDDSALYLCASSFDNEQFFGPGTRLTVL.

The chain employs TRBV10-2 and TRBJ2-1, with 7 bases lining up with TRBD2. The CDR3 is 13 residues long. Germline CDR1 is WSHSY and CDR2 is SAAADI. With 7 bases clipped from V and 8 bases from J, the junction kept 8 bases outside the gene matches. CDR3 in amino acids: CASTRLAWDEQFF. CDR3 in DNA: TGCGCCAGCACCAGACTAGCTTGGGATGAGCAGTTCTTC.